This T cell receptor (beta chain) was profiled in a study of human T cells and chemical hapten exposure. In the study overall: Per-sample variation in TCR yield stemmed mainly from small pooled library volume differences.

The CDR3 has 14 amino acids. The V gene end was trimmed by 5 bases and the J gene end by 6 bases; junction bases not matched to a gene: 3. From the RACE reads, TCRdb called clonotypes with MiXCR, one entry per CDR3 protein. The repertoire consists of around 130,000 distinct CDR3 sequences, with about 9% occurring once and the leading ten covering around 1.9%. The sample's time point: healthy volunteer bleed at 2 weeks. From whole blood left unfractionated, total RNA was extracted. The study's findings and limits: Unchanged with DPC sensitization were TCRs above 1 in 1000 frequency.

Points on this clonotype: Its antigen is unknown.

Sequenced input: whole blood. This TCR was recovered from a male donor in good health. Some clones in this sample may be carry-over from other donors' samples. The rearrangement links TRBV12-3 or TRBV12-4 to TRBJ1-4, with 10 bases identical to TRBD1. CDR3 nucleotides: TGTGCCAGCAGTAGGACAGGGGGGCATGAAAAACTGTTTTTT. Translating gives CASSRTGGHEKLFF.